This TCR beta chain is from a study of shared clonotypes between healthy human individuals. Naive-designated CD8 cells lacked CD45RO, were positively enriched for CCR7, and omitted terminally differentiated effector memory CD45RA+ cells. Sequencing used immunoSEQ multiplex PCR; TCRdb keeps in-frame clones, though not all of them. This table holds about 2 million clones, around 96% found once. The V gene lost 1 base and the J gene lost 3 bases, with 18 bases spanning the gap. This CDR3 comprises 17 residues. CDR1 is SEHNR, CDR2 FQNEAQ, per germline (reference sequence). This sequence originates from a young man in good health. Sequencing was performed on naive CD8+ T cells sorted from blood. The chain is built from TRBV7-9 and TRBJ1-1; the D gene is possibly TRBD1 (5 bases). The CDR3, as DNA: TGTGCCAGCAGCTTAGAGAGGGATTGGGGGAAGGACACTGAAGCTTTCTTT. Translation: CASSLERDWGKDTEAFF.